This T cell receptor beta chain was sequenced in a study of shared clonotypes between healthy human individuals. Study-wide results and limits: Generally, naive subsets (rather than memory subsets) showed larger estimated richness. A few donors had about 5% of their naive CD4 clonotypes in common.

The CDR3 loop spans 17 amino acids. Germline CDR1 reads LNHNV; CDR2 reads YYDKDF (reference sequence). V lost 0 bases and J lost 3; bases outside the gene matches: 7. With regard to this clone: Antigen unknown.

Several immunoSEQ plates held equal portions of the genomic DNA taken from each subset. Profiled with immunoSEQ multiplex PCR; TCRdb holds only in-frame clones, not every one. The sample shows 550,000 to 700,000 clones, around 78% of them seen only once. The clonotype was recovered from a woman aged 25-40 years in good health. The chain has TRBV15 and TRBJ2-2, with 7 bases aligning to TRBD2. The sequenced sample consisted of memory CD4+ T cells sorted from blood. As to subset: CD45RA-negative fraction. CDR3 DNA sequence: TGTGCCACCAGCAGAGATCGCGCTGCGGGAGACACCGGGGAGCTGTTTTTT. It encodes CATSRDRAAGDTGELFF.